This TCR beta chain was sequenced for a study of early T cells in non-severe SARS-CoV-2 infection. TCRdb called the 5' RACE reads again in MiXCR, with one record for every CDR3 protein. The sample lists about 110,000 distinct CDR3 sequences; 9.5% to 13% were seen once. The CDR3 covers 15 residues. The germline V gene has CDR1 SGHVS and CDR2 FNYEAQ. Trimming removed 2 bases from V and 8 bases from J; junction bases left unmatched: 6. This sequence originates from an adult who was a healthcare worker with PCR-confirmed SARS-CoV-2 infection or an uninfected control (not recorded which). V gene TRBV7-6 combines with J gene TRBJ2-1; TRBD1 agrees at 10 bases. Sequenced material: whole blood. The CDR3 DNA is TGTGCCAGCAGCTTAATCGGGACAGGGGACCATGAGCAGTTCTTC. The encoded protein is CASSLIGTGDHEQFF. The variable domain in full, with the rest retrieved from reference TRBV7-6 and TRBJ2-1, is GAGVSQSPRYKVTKRGQDVALRCDPISGHVSLYWYRQALGQGPEFLTYFNYEAQQDKSGLPNDRFSAERPEGSISTLTIQRTEQRDSAMYRCASSLIGTGDHEQFFGPGTRLTVL.